Given below is one T cell receptor beta chain in context. Its antigen is currently unknown. A J-beta primer mix and a sample-barcoded 5' primer were used in a second PCR of roughly 7 to 12 cycles. Researchers report that a template-switch adaptor with 12 random nucleotides tagged each cDNA molecule. TCRdb re-derived calls from the 5' RACE reads in MiXCR, one entry per CDR3 protein. The sample lists around 1,500,000 distinct CDR3 sequences; 25% to 30% were seen once. The data were taken from a study of blood T cells in healthy people across ages. Study context: The template switching approach captured approximately one barcoded beta molecule for every two T cells. The study's findings and limits: When one million T cells were used, diversity estimates were thought to be underestimates. Long-lived donors had more naive CD4+ cells and higher diversity than aged donors.

The ends were cut back, 3 bases at V and 1 base at J, with 11 bases in the middle. Germline lookup yields CDR1 MNHEY and CDR2 SMNVEV (reference sequence). The CDR3 is made up of 15 amino acids. The TCR was taken from a woman aged 25 to 39 in good health. The sequenced sample consisted of blood. This rearrangement joins TRBV27 to TRBJ2-3, with D possibly being TRBD1 (5 bases). The DNA of the CDR3 is TGTGCCAGCAGTTTCCCCTTACAGGGCACAGATACGCAGTATTTT. This gives the protein CASSFPLQGTDTQYF.